The next 22 T cell receptor beta chains were all read from a single sample in a study of breast tumors, draining lymph nodes, adjacent tissues. From the multiplex PCR reads, TCRdb called clonotypes with MiXCR, one entry per CDR3 protein. The sample holds 70,000 to 95,000 distinct CDR3 sequences; about 21% are singletons and the top ten take 2% to 2.5%. Samples came from axillary lymph nodes draining the breast cancer. The specimen sequenced was axillary lymph node tissue. The receptors derive from a female donor with breast cancer. Some clones in this sample may be carry-over from other donors' samples.

This rearrangement joins TRBV27 to TRBJ1-6; D gene uncertain. The CDR3 is made up of 16 amino acids. The germline V and J ends were trimmed by 3 bases and 4 bases, with 13 bases remaining between them. Germline-derived CDR1 and CDR2 are MNHEY and SMNVEV (reference sequence). The CDR3 is CASSFSRGIYNSPLHF. Here the CDR3 DNA reads TGTGCCAGCAGTTTTTCTCGGGGAATTTATAATTCACCCCTCCACTTT.

V usage is TRBV7-2 and J usage is TRBJ2-5; 8 bases agree with TRBD2. Looked up from germline, CDR1 is SGHTA and CDR2 is FQGNSA. J lost 5 bases, V lost 5 bases, and 7 bases had no gene match. The CDR3 sequence is 14 residues long. CDR3 residues: CASSPTSVMETQYF. The CDR3 bases are TGTGCCAGCAGCCCGACTAGCGTCATGGAGACCCAGTACTTC. Looking up the rest from reference TRBV7-2 and TRBJ2-5 gives the full variable domain: GAGVSQSPSNKVTEKGKDVELRCDPISGHTALYWYRQSLGQGLEFLIYFQGNSAPDKSGLPSDRFSAERTGGSVSTLTIQRTQQEDSAVYLCASSPTSVMETQYFGPGTRLLVL.

As concerns this clonotype: A much larger clone lies a single base off, so this may be a read error. The chain has TRBV19 and TRBJ2-7; tentatively, D is TRBD1 (5 bases). Germline lookup yields CDR1 LNHDA and CDR2 SQIVND (reference sequence). This CDR3 region has 13 residues. CDR3: CTSSISREYEQYF. As DNA, the CDR3 is TGTACCAGTAGTATATCCAGGGAATACGAGCAGTACTTC.

This clonotype was observed many times. J is TRBJ1-2 and V is TRBV9; 9 bases are shared with TRBD1. V lost 2 bases to trimming and J lost 4 bases; unmatched junction nucleotides: 3. Germline CDR1 and CDR2: SGDLS and YYNGEE. This CDR3 region has 14 residues. CDR3 region: CASSVGTGSYGYTF. In DNA, the CDR3 is TGTGCCAGCAGCGTCGGGACAGGGAGCTATGGCTACACCTTC.

This clonotype was seen repeatedly, ten times or more. The V gene is TRBV5-5, the J gene TRBJ1-4; no definite D call. Germline CDR1 and CDR2: SGHKS and YYEKEE (reference sequence). CDR3 length equals 14 residues. The V and J ends lost 0 bases and 7 bases respectively, with 10 bases between them. The CDR3 DNA reads as TGTGCCAGCAGCTTGGGGGCACTAAGTGAAAAACTGTTTTTT. This encodes CASSLGALSEKLFF.

As to this clonotype: A much larger clone sits a single nucleotide away, making a read error possible. This chain connects TRBV5-1 to TRBJ2-1; 9 bases are a match to TRBD2. Germline V gene sequence: CDR1 SGHRS, CDR2 YFSETQ. The CDR3 extends over 15 amino acids. The CDR3 is CASRGGGALFNEQLF. The CDR3 DNA follows: TGCGCCAGCAGGGGCGGGGGGGCCCTGTTCAATGAGCAGCTCTTC.

This clonotype has ten or more counts. This chain uses TRBV12-3 or TRBV12-4 with TRBJ2-7; possibly TRBD1 or TRBD2 for D (5 bases each). The V end lost 4 bases, the J end lost 2 bases, and 18 bases lay between the germline ends. The CDR3 contains 16 residues. The CDR3 protein is CASSYRTGTATYEQYF. The CDR3 DNA reads TGTGCCAGCAGTTATCGGACCGGGACCGCCACCTACGAGCAGTACTTC.

This clonotype was recorded at least ten times. The chain uses TRBV9 and TRBJ2-1, with 9 nucleotides matching TRBD2. J was trimmed by 8 bases and V by 4 bases; bases with no gene match: 10. From germline, CDR1 is SGDLS and CDR2 YYNGEE. This CDR3 region has 15 residues. DNA for the CDR3: TGTGCCAGCAGCCCCCAGGCTAGCGGGATATATGAGCAGTTCTTC. Translated, it gives CASSPQASGIYEQFF. The full variable domain, completed using reference TRBV9 and TRBJ2-1, is DSGVTQTPKHLITATGQRVTLRCSPRSGDLSVYWYQQSLDQGLQFLIQYYNGEERAKGNILERFSAQQFPDLHSELNLSSLELGDSALYFCASSPQASGIYEQFFGPGTRLTVL.

Ten or more counts support this clonotype. The chain links TRBV4-2 to TRBJ2-1, with TRBD2 matching over 9 bases. Germline CDR1 and CDR2: LGHNA and YNFKEQ. This CDR3 spans 16 amino acids. The V segment lost 0 bases and the J segment 8 bases; nucleotides outside the gene matches: 8. The CDR3 sequence: CASSQDILAGGYEQFF. The DNA for the CDR3 is TGTGCCAGCAGCCAAGATATCCTTGCGGGAGGGTATGAGCAGTTCTTC.

This clonotype was counted many times. This CDR3 reads CASSTTTGDTQYF. For the CDR3, the DNA is TGTGCCAGCAGTACCACGACAGGAGATACGCAGTATTTT. V is TRBV7-3 and J is TRBJ2-3; D is possibly TRBD1 (6 bases). Trimming removed 6 bases from V and 5 bases from J, with 12 bases in between. The CDR3 is 13 residues long. CDR1 SGHTA and CDR2 FQGTGA come from the germline V gene. Full variable domain (outside the CDR3, taken from reference TRBV7-3 and TRBJ2-3): GAGVSQTPSNKVTEKGKYVELRCDPISGHTALYWYRQSLGQGPEFLIYFQGTGAADDSGLPNDRFFAVRPEGSVSTLKIQRTERGDSAVYLCASSTTTGDTQYFGPGTRLTVL.

This clonotype was recorded at least ten times. The chain recombines TRBV7-3 with TRBJ2-5; the match to TRBD2 covers 11 bases. Germline CDR1 SGHTA, CDR2 FQGTGA. The junction had 12 bases not matched to a gene; V was cut back by 4 bases and J by 5 bases. The CDR3 has 17 amino acids. The CDR3 nucleotides are TGTGCCAGCAGCTGGAGGGGTAGCGGGAGGGCCCAGGAGACCCAGTACTTC. This sequence encodes CASSWRGSGRAQETQYF.

In this sample, this clonotype turned up once. This may be a read error: a much more frequent sequence differs by one nucleotide. V gene TRBV19 combines with J gene TRBJ2-1, with 9 bases matching TRBD2. This CDR3 spans 16 amino acids. Germline V gene data show CDR1 as LNHDA and CDR2 as SQIVND (reference sequence). In nucleotides, the CDR3 is TGTACCAGTAGCCCTGAAGGAGCGGGAGGTCCGAATGAGCAGTTCTTC. The encoded protein is CTSSPEGAGGPNEQFF.

This clonotype was seen at least ten times. The chain joins TRBV4-1 to TRBJ1-2; TRBD1 is a possible D gene (6 bases). The CDR3 extends over 15 amino acids. The V gene lost 0 bases and the J gene lost 7 bases, with 15 bases spanning the gap. From germline, CDR1 is MGHRA and CDR2 YSYEKL. This CDR3 reads CASSQEKGGVGGYTF. CDR3 DNA: TGCGCCAGCAGCCAAGAAAAGGGGGGGGTCGGTGGCTACACCTTC.

This clonotype has ten or more counts. The chain carries TRBV5-1 and TRBJ2-1; D is unclear. The CDR3 is 13 amino acids. Trimming stripped 0 bases from V and 2 bases from J, with 3 bases between. Germline CDR1 is SGHRS and CDR2 is YFSETQ. In DNA, the CDR3 is TGCGCCAGCAGCTTGGGTCCCTACAATGAGCAGTTCTTC. As protein: CASSLGPYNEQFF.

This clonotype was seen repeatedly, ten times or more. This chain connects TRBV10-3 to TRBJ2-2; 9 nucleotides align to TRBD1. Germline V CDR1 and CDR2: ENHRY, SYGVKD. The CDR3 is made up of 15 amino acids. V gave up 6 bases and J gave up 4 bases; unmatched junction bases: 6. CDR3 sequence (DNA): TGTGCCATCAGCAGGACGACAGGGGGCACCGGGGAGCTGTTTTTT. This gives the protein CAISRTTGGTGELFF.

This clonotype was observed at least ten times. The genes are TRBV14 and TRBJ2-7; D uncertain. Looked up from germline, CDR1 is SGHDN and CDR2 is FVKESK. Deletions cut 0 bases from V and 0 bases from J, with 15 bases between. This CDR3 has 17 residues. The CDR3 loop reads CASSQDQVASYSYEQYF. The DNA for the CDR3 is TGTGCCAGCAGCCAAGATCAGGTGGCCAGCTACTCCTACGAGCAGTACTTC. Combining the CDR3 with reference TRBV14 and TRBJ2-7 gives the whole variable domain EAGVTQFPSHSVIEKGQTVTLRCDPISGHDNLYWYRRVMGKEIKFLLHFVKESKQDESGMPNNRFLAERTGGTYSTLKVQPAELEDSGVYFCASSQDQVASYSYEQYFGPGTRLTVT.

This clonotype was counted many times. The chain uses TRBV19 and TRBJ2-1; D is undetermined. Germline assignment: CDR1 LNHDA and CDR2 SQIVND (reference sequence). The ends were cut back, 3 bases at V and 3 bases at J, with 9 bases in the middle. CDR3 size: 14 residues. The CDR3 DNA reads TGTGCCAGTAGTATTAAGTATATCTACAATGAGCAGTTCTTC. Translation: CASSIKYIYNEQFF.

This clonotype was detected many times. CDR3 coding DNA: TGTGCCAGCAGCTTGGACCGCCTTGTGGCAGTTGGATCACCCCTCCACTTT. Its protein product is CASSLDRLVAVGSPLHF. The chain is built from TRBV5-4 and TRBJ1-6, with D uncertain. Trimming took off 0 bases at V and 10 bases at J, with 20 bases between the two ends. CDR1 and CDR2 from the germline V gene are SGHNT and YYREEE (reference sequence). The CDR3 has 17 residues.

Many counts were recorded for this clonotype. The chain couples TRBV7-9 to TRBJ2-1; 10 bases agree with TRBD2. CDR3 length: 14 residues. V shed 7 bases and J 5 bases; nucleotides not matched to a gene: 5. Per the germline V gene, CDR1 is SEHNR and CDR2 is FQNEAQ (reference sequence). The CDR3 DNA reads as TGTGCCAGCACCCTCGGACTAGCGGACAATGAGCAGTTCTTC. The encoded protein is CASTLGLADNEQFF.

Comment on this clonotype: A much larger clone lies one base from this, so it may be a read error. The chain joins TRBV11-3 to TRBJ2-2; either TRBD1 or TRBD2 may fit D (5 bases each). The CDR3 loop spans 14 amino acids. Germline values: CDR1 SGHNT, CDR2 YENEEA. The CDR3 here is CASSPLRGVGELLF. The DNA for the CDR3 is TGTGCCAGCAGCCCCCTGAGAGGGGTCGGGGAGCTGCTTTTT.

This clonotype was counted at least ten times. The CDR3 reads CASSLGTGFRETQYF. The CDR3, as DNA: TGCGCCAGCAGCTTGGGGACAGGGTTTAGGGAGACCCAGTACTTC. The chain uses TRBV5-1 and TRBJ2-5, with 8 bases that match TRBD1. The germline V gene has CDR1 SGHRS and CDR2 YFSETQ. CDR3 length: 15 amino acids. V was pared by 0 bases and J by 5 bases, with 6 bases of the junction left unmatched.

The chain recombines TRBV19 with TRBJ1-5; 8 bases align to TRBD1. CDR1 LNHDA and CDR2 SQIVND come from the germline V gene (reference sequence). This CDR3 has 15 residues. With 3 bases clipped from V and 4 bases from J, the junction kept 5 bases outside the gene matches. In DNA form, the CDR3 reads TGTGCCAGTAGTATCGAACAGGGGGGAAATCAGCCCCAGCATTTT. As protein: CASSIEQGGNQPQHF.